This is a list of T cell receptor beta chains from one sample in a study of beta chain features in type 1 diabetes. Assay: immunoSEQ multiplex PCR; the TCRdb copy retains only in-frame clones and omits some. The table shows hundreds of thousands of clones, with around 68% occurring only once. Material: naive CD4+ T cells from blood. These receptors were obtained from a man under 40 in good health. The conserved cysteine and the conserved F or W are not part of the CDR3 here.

CDR3 protein: SVERQIYNEQF
V gene: TRBV29-1

CDR3 protein: SARANTEAF
V gene: TRBV20-1

CDR3 protein: ASSQGSTDTQY
V gene: TRBV14

CDR3 protein: ASSLEQGRNEQF
V gene: TRBV7-2

CDR3 protein: SGGSSTGELF
V gene: TRBV29-1

CDR3 protein: SAGGDGPYEQY
V gene: TRBV29-1

CDR3 protein: ASSRGTGHQPQH
V gene: TRBV9

CDR3 protein: ASSLTSGSSYEQY
V gene: TRBV7-2

CDR3 protein: ASSNRDPKETQY
V gene: TRBV7-9

CDR3 protein: AWSDGQGNYGYT
V gene: TRBV30

CDR3 protein: ASSRAVRETQY
V gene: TRBV4-1

CDR3 protein: ASRGQLNTEAF
V gene: TRBV19

CDR3 protein: ASSPQSANSPLH
V gene: TRBV18

CDR3 protein: ASRVAGYEQY
V gene: TRBV2

CDR3 protein: ASSYGSGIDTQY
V gene: TRBV6-5

CDR3 protein: AWRSTVAKNIQY
V gene: TRBV30

CDR3 protein: SVGQGQETQY
V gene: TRBV29-1

CDR3 protein: SVEGPRGLGNEQF
V gene: TRBV29-1

CDR3 protein: AWSVPGSRTLQTQY
V gene: TRBV30

CDR3 protein: ASSQQIQVYEQY
V gene: TRBV4-3

CDR3 protein: ATSRDGGSTEAF
V gene: TRBV15

CDR3 protein: SVSSGKGSEQY
V gene: TRBV29-1

CDR3 protein: ASSLDSNGELF
V gene: TRBV5-1

CDR3 protein: ASSLKLAGPDTQY
V gene: TRBV5-4

CDR3 protein: AWTPGSNYGYT
V gene: TRBV30

CDR3 protein: SVERAPYGYT
V gene: TRBV29-1

CDR3 protein: TSSQDQAGLPYNEQF
V gene: TRBV1

CDR3 protein: ASSRQGADIQY
V gene: TRBV7-2

CDR3 protein: SAAGGTYEQY
V gene: TRBV29-1

CDR3 protein: SVDVGAGGNEQF
V gene: TRBV29-1

CDR3 protein: AISDGQGNSPLH
V gene: TRBV10-3

CDR3 protein: AWSVPGERGNQPQH
V gene: TRBV30

CDR3 protein: ASSTGRSTDTQY
V gene: TRBV6-5

CDR3 protein: SVEVPSNTEAF
V gene: TRBV29-1

CDR3 protein: SVETSGRGETQY
V gene: TRBV29-1

CDR3 protein: ASRTRLAGRETQY
V gene: TRBV25-1

CDR3 protein: AWSPRTSGREY
V gene: TRBV30

CDR3 protein: ASHGGGSRTDTQY
V gene: TRBV7-2

CDR3 protein: ASSQGTKLAKNIQY
V gene: TRBV4-3

CDR3 protein: AISRTRDNEQF
V gene: TRBV10-3

CDR3 protein: SSGTSLGNTEAF
V gene: TRBV29-1

CDR3 protein: ASSPSGGAYNEQF
V gene: TRBV5-4

CDR3 protein: ASSVWENEQF
V gene: TRBV2

CDR3 protein: ASSQGGYNEQF
V gene: TRBV2

CDR3 protein: ASSVGERSADTQY
V gene: TRBV9

CDR3 protein: ASRMTSGKETQY
V gene: TRBV6-6

CDR3 protein: ASSNTAGGTEAF
V gene: TRBV19

CDR3 protein: AISADRDGSPLH
V gene: TRBV10-3

CDR3 protein: ASSQDWASGRLETQY
V gene: TRBV4-3

CDR3 protein: SVAGTGAYEQY
V gene: TRBV29-1

CDR3 protein: ASSRPGTGGYEQY
V gene: TRBV4-2

CDR3 protein: ASDRGLQDTQY
V gene: TRBV2

CDR3 protein: ASRLTPQETQY
V gene: TRBV7-9